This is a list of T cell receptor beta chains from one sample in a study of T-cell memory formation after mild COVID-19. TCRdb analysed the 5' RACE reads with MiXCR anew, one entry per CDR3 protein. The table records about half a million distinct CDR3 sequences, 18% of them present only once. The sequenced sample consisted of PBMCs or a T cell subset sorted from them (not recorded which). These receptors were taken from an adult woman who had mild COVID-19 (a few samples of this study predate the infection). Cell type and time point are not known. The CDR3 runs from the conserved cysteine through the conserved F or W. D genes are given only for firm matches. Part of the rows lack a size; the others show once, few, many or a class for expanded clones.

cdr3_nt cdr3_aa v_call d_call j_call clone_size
TGTGCCAGCAGTTTGGAGGGCCTAGGGAGGGAGACCCAGTACTTC CASSLEGLGRETQYF TRBV27 . TRBJ2-5 .
TGTGCCAGTAGTATCTCAACGGGCAGGGTATATCGCTACACCTTC CASSISTGRVYRYTF TRBV19 . TRBJ1-2 few
TGTGCCAGCAGAGAGCTGAGGTTCAAGAACACTGAAGCTTTCTTT CASRELRFKNTEAFF TRBV27 . TRBJ1-1 few
TGTGCCAGCAGCGTAGGGGACAGGGTTAGCGAGACCCAGTACTTC CASSVGDRVSETQYF TRBV9 TRBD1 TRBJ2-5 few
TGTGCCAGCTCACCGACCGGGACTAGCGGGTTCGAGCAGTACTTC CASSPTGTSGFEQYF TRBV18 TRBD2 TRBJ2-7 .
TGTGCCAGCAGCTTATCCGTCGACAATGAGCAGTTCTTC CASSLSVDNEQFF TRBV7-3 . TRBJ2-1 .
TGTGCCACCAGCGGCCCGGGACAGCGTTACGAGCAGTACTTC CATSGPGQRYEQYF TRBV15 TRBD1 TRBJ2-7 few
TGTGCCAGCAGTTACGGGGCCCTCTACGAGCAGTACTTC CASSYGALYEQYF TRBV6-2/TRBV6-3 . TRBJ2-7 once
TGTGCCAGCAGTCCCCCCTGGGGGCTAGCGGGGGAGCAGTACTTC CASSPPWGLAGEQYF TRBV6-5 TRBD2 TRBJ2-7 .
TGTGCCACCAGCAGAGATCGCTTGAGGGGAAGAGGGGGCAATGAGCAGTTCTTC CATSRDRLRGRGGNEQFF TRBV15 . TRBJ2-1 few
TGTGCCAGCAGTTACTCGTCGGCCCGGGAGACCCAGTACTTC CASSYSSARETQYF TRBV6-5 . TRBJ2-5 few
TGTGCCAGCAAACCGGGACAGAGCTCCTACGAGCAGTACTTC CASKPGQSSYEQYF TRBV6-5 TRBD1 TRBJ2-7 few
TGTGCCAGTAGTCGTGGAGGAACAGGGGCAAGGGAGACCCAGTACTTC CASSRGGTGARETQYF TRBV19 TRBD1 TRBJ2-5 .
TGTGCCAGCAGTGAACGGACAGGGGAGGGAGATACGCAGTATTTT CASSERTGEGDTQYF TRBV6-1 TRBD1 TRBJ2-3 .
TGTGCCAGTAGCCCGAGGGGGGGCCGGAACGAGCAGTACTTC CASSPRGGRNEQYF TRBV19 . TRBJ2-7 .
TGTGCCAGCAGCCCACCCCCCTCGCGGGGGAAAAACATTCAGTACTTC CASSPPPSRGKNIQYF TRBV13 TRBD2 TRBJ2-4 .
TGTGCCACCAGCAAAGAAGACAGCTGGACTGAAGCTTTCTTT CATSKEDSWTEAFF TRBV15 . TRBJ1-1 few
TGTGCCTGGAAATCAGGACAGGGGAAAGAGACCCAGTACTTC CAWKSGQGKETQYF TRBV30 TRBD1 TRBJ2-5 few
TGTGCCAGCAGAGGGGGGACAGGGTCTTCTGGGGCCAACGTCCTGACTTTC CASRGGTGSSGANVLTF TRBV7-2 TRBD1 TRBJ2-6 .
TGCAGTGCTGGGGGACAGGTAAACACTGAAGCTTTCTTT CSAGGQVNTEAFF TRBV20-1 TRBD1 TRBJ1-1 .
TGTGCCACCAGCAGAGAGGCCAGACTCAATGAGCAGTTCTTC CATSREARLNEQFF TRBV15 . TRBJ2-1 .
TGCGCCAGCAGTCCCGAGCACTCCGGGCCCCAGCATTTT CASSPEHSGPQHF TRBV5-1 . TRBJ1-5 few
TGTGCCAGCTCACCACTGAGGGGGGTTGCAGAATTCACAGATACGCAGTATTTT CASSPLRGVAEFTDTQYF TRBV18 . TRBJ2-3 few
TGTGCCACCACCGCTACGGGGAGCTCCTACAATGAGCAGTTCTTC CATTATGSSYNEQFF TRBV24-1 . TRBJ2-1 .
TGTGCCAGCAGCTTCCCAGGGAAAGATACGCAGTATTTT CASSFPGKDTQYF TRBV5-5 . TRBJ2-3 .
TGTGCCAGCAGTTTGAGCGGGGCCGGGGGGGAGACCCAGTACTTC CASSLSGAGGETQYF TRBV28 TRBD2 TRBJ2-5 .
TGCAGCGCCCTAAGCAAGGCAGGAAAATTTACGGAGACCCAGTACTTC CSALSKAGKFTETQYF TRBV29-1 . TRBJ2-5 .
TGTGCCAGCAGCACCACTAGCGGGGTAACCTCCTACGAGCAGTACTTC CASSTTSGVTSYEQYF TRBV13 TRBD2 TRBJ2-7 few
TGTGCCAGCAGTCCCCGGGGCTGGGATGAGCAGTTCTTC CASSPRGWDEQFF TRBV12-3/TRBV12-4 . TRBJ2-1 many
TGTGCCAGCAGCGTCGCCATCGACTCTGGAAACACCATATATTTT CASSVAIDSGNTIYF TRBV7-8 . TRBJ1-3 .
TGTGCCAGCAGTTCTCTACCTCGGCGGGGGCCGAGGAATGAGCAGTTCTTC CASSSLPRRGPRNEQFF TRBV28 . TRBJ2-1 .